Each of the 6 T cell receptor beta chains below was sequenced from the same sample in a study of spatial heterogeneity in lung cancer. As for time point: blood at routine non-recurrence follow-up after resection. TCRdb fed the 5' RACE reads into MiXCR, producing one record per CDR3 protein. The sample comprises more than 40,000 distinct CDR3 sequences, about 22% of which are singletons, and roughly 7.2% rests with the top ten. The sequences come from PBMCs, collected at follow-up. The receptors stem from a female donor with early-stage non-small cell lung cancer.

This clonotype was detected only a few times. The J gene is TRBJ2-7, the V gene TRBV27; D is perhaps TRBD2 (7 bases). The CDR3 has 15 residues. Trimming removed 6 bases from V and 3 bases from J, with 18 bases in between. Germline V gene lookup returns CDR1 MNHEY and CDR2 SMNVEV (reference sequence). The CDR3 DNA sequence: TGTGCCAGCAGAGGGGGGGGCACCAACCGCTACGAGCAGTACTTC. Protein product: CASRGGGTNRYEQYF.

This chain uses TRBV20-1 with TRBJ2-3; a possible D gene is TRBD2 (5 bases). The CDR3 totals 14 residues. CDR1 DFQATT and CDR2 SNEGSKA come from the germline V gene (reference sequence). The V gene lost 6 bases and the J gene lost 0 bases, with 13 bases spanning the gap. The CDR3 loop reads CSAKHWTSTDTQYF. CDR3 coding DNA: TGCAGTGCAAAGCACTGGACTAGCACAGATACGCAGTATTTT.

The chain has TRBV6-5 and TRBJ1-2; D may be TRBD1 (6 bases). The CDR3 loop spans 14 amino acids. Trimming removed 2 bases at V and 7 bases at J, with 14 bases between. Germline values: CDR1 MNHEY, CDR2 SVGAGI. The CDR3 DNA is TGTGCCAGCAGTTACGGTGGAGGGGGGCTTGGCTACACCTTC. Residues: CASSYGGGGLGYTF.

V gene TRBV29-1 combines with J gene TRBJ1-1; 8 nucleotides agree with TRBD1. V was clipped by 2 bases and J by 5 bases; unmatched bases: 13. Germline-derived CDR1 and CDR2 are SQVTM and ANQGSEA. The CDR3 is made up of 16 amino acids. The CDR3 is CSVERVPGQAGTEAFF. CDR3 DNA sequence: TGCAGCGTTGAAAGGGTGCCGGGACAGGCGGGAACTGAAGCTTTCTTT. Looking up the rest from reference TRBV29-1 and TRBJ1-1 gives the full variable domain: SAVISQKPSRDICQRGTSLTIQCQVDSQVTMMFWYRQQPGQSLTLIATANQGSEATYESGFVIDKFPISRPNLTFSTLTVSNMSPEDSSIYLCSVERVPGQAGTEAFFGQGTRLTVV.

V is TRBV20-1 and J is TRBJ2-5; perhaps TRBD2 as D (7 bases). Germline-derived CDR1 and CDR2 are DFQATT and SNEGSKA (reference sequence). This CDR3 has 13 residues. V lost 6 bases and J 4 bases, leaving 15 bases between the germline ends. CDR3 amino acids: CSARGGAIETQYF. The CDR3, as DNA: TGCAGTGCGAGGGGGGGGGCGATAGAGACCCAGTACTTC.

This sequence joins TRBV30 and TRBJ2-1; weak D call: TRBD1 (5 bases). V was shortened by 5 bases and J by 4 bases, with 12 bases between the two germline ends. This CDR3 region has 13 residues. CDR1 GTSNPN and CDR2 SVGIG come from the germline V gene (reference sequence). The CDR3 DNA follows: TGTGCCTGGCAAAGAAGGGGTTACAATGAGCAGTTCTTC. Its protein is CAWQRRGYNEQFF.